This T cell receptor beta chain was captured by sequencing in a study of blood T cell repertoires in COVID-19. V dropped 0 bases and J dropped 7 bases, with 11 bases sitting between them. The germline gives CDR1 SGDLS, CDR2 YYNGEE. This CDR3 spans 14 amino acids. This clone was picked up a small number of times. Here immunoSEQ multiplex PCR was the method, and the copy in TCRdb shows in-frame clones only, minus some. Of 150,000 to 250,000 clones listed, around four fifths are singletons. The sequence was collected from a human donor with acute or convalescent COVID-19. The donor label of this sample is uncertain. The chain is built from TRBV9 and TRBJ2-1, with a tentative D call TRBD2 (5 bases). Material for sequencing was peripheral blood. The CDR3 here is CASSVAQSGNEQFF. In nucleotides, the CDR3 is TGTGCCAGCAGCGTAGCCCAGTCGGGGAATGAGCAGTTCTTC.